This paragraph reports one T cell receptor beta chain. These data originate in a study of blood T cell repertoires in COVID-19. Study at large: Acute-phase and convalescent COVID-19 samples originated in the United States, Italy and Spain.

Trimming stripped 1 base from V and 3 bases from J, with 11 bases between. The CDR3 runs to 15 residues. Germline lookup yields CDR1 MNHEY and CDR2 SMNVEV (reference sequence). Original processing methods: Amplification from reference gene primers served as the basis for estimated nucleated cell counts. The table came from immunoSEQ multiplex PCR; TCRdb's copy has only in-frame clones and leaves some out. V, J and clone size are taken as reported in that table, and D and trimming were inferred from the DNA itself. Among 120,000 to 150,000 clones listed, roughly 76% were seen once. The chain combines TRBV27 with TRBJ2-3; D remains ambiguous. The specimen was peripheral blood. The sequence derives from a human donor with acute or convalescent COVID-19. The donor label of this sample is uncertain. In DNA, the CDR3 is TGTGCCAGCAGTTTATTTTCCTTAGCAACAGATACGCAGTATTTT. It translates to CASSLFSLATDTQYF.